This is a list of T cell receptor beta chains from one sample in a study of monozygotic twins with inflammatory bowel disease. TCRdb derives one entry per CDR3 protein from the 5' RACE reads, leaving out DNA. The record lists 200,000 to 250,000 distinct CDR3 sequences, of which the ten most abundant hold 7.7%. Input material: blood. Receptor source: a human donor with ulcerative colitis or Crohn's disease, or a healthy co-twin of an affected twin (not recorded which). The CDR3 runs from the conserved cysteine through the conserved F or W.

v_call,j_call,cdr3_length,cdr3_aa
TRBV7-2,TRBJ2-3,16,CASSSSSGGAPDTQYF
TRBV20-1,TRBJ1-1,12,CTAGSLGTEAFF
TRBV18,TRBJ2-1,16,CASSPRNGNSYNEQFF
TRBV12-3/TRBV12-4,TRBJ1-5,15,CASSSDRDSNQPQHF
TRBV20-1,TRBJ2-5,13,CSVDLDRDETQYF
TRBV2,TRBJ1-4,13,CASSVTGDEKLFF
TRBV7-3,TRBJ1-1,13,CASGEATGSEAFF
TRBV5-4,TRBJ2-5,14,CASSLVSELETQYF
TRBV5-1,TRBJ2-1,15,CASSLLAGTLGEQFF
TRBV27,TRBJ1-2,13,CARGTGKVYGYTF
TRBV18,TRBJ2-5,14,CASSPAWTEETQYF
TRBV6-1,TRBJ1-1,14,CASSEGVGGSEAFF
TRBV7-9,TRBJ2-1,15,CASSPLRGLRDEQFF
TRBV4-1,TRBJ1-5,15,CASSQDPGVYQPQHF
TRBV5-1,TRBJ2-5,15,CASSTLAGRQETQYF
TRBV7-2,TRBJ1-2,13,CASRLTGVYGYTF
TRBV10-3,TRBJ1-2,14,CAISDRTVKYGYTF
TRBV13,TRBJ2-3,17,CASSSGTSGRVTDTQYF
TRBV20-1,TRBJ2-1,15,CSASRDAAFYNEQFF
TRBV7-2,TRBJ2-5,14,CASSSPWGGETQYF
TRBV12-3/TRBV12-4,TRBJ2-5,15,CASSLWGLGEETQYF
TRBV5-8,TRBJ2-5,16,CASSSPLTSVQETQYF
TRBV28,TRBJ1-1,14,CASSKAIPNTEAFF
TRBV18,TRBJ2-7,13,CASSPEFGIEQYF
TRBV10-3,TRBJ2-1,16,CAITRGTSGGTGEQFF
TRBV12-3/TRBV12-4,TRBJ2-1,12,CASSLATGLQFF
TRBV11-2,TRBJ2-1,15,CASSLSRGSGNEQFF
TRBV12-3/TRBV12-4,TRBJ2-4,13,CASRRTLDDIQYF
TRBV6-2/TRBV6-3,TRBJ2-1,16,CASSNLAVITYNEQFF
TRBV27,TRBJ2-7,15,CASSSETGGHYEQYF
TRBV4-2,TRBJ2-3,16,CASSQDEDSFTDTQYF
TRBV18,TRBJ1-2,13,CASSPPGTEGYTF
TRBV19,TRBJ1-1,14,CASSRQGGVTEAFF
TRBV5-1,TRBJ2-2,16,CASSLALRGMAGELFF
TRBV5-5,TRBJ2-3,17,CASSLAMGGGASDTQYF
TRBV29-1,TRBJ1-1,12,CSVVRDRPEAFF
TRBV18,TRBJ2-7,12,CASSASVEEQYF
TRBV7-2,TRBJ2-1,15,CASSFSGGVMAEQFF
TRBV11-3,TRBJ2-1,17,CASSLESGGRPRDEQFF
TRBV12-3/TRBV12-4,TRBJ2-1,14,CASSVPPGYNEQFF
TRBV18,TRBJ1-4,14,CASSPGQSNEELFF
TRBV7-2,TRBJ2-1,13,CASSLTHTMAQFF
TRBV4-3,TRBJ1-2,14,CASSHRGRSDGYTF
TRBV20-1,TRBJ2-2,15,CSARDGTVNTGELFF
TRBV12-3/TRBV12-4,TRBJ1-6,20,CASSLQRQGPNSSYNSPLHF
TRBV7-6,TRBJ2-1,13,CASSLATRNEQFF
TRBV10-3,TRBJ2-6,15,CAIIKDITGANVLTF
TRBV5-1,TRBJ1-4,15,CASSPWDRADEKLFF
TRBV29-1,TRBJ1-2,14,CSVLSGTGGYGYTF
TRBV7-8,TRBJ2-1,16,CASSPGGPLLFGEQFF
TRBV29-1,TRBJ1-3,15,CSVELGQGGGNTIYF
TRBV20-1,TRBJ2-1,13,CSAAGTPNNEQFF
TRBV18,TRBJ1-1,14,CASSLWAFGGEAFF
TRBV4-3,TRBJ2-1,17,CASSQDYRRASYNEQFF